The 32 T cell receptor beta chains listed next were all sequenced from one sample in a study of shared clonotypes between healthy human individuals. Sequencing was performed with immunoSEQ multiplex PCR; in TCRdb, only in-frame clones are kept and a portion is missing. The sample comprises approximately 2.3 million clones, roughly 93% of which are singletons, and 0.39% rests with the top ten. Input material: naive CD4+ T cells from PBMCs. Subset reported: CD45RA+ positively selected. The receptor set was obtained from a man younger than 35 in good health. Some clones in this sample may be carry-over from other donors' samples.

This chain connects TRBV6-5 to TRBJ2-5; D gene ambiguous. The V and J ends lost 6 bases and 7 bases respectively, with 18 bases between them. Looked up from germline, CDR1 is MNHEY and CDR2 is SVGAGI. This CDR3 is built from 14 residues. This CDR3 is CASSPRGGVRTQYF. The DNA of the CDR3 is TGTGCCAGCAGCCCACGAGGCGGAGTTCGGACCCAGTACTTC.

This rearrangement joins TRBV7-9 to TRBJ2-1, with D uncertain. The germline V and J ends were trimmed by 0 bases and 3 bases, with 6 bases remaining between them. The CDR3 has 14 amino acids. In germline, CDR1 is SEHNR, CDR2 FQNEAQ (reference sequence). The DNA of the CDR3 is TGTGCCAGCAGCTTAGCTGGGATCTACAATGAGCAGTTCTTC. Translated: CASSLAGIYNEQFF.

V gene TRBV6-6 combines with J gene TRBJ2-2; TRBD1 matches at 10 bases. CDR1 is MNHNY and CDR2 is SVGAGI in the germline V gene (reference sequence). The CDR3 consists of 14 residues. The J segment lost 5 bases and the V segment lost 8 bases, leaving 5 bases of the junction unmatched. The CDR3 sequence: CASGWTGGTGELFF. CDR3 nucleotide sequence: TGTGCCAGCGGATGGACAGGGGGAACCGGGGAGCTGTTTTTT.

The V call is TRBV5-4, the J call TRBJ2-5; 10 bases match TRBD2. CDR3 length: 15 amino acids. Unmatched junction bases numbered 5, after V lost 2 bases and J lost 4 bases. The V gene's germline CDR1 is SGHNT and CDR2 YYREEE (reference sequence). As DNA, the CDR3 is TGTGCCAGCAGCTTTCTAGCGGGAGAGGGAGAGACCCAGTACTTC. Its protein product is CASSFLAGEGETQYF.

Notes on this clone: Germline is not matched at one junction end, which may reflect a read error. This sequence joins TRBV7-9 and TRBJ2-2; possible D gene TRBD2, 6 bases. The CDR3 is 16 residues long. Germline loops: CDR1 SEHNR, CDR2 FQNEAQ (reference sequence). Here the CDR3 reads CASSLALQAGTGELFF. The CDR3 DNA sequence: TGTGCCAGCAGCCTAGCGTTGCAGGCGGGGACCGGGGAGCTGTTTTTT.

This rearrangement joins TRBV5-1 to TRBJ2-2; no definite D call. Between the trimmed V and J ends, which lost 4 bases and 7 bases, there was a span of 14 bases. The CDR3 extends over 14 amino acids. Germline CDR1 SGHRS, CDR2 YFSETQ. The CDR3 DNA follows: TGCGCCAGCAGCCAGATAACAGCGAGCGGGGAGCTGTTTTTT. Its protein product is CASSQITASGELFF.

The chain joins TRBV5-1 to TRBJ2-7; TRBD2 agrees at 8 bases. Trimming cost V 1 base and J 6 bases; bases outside gene matches: 6. The CDR3 runs 14 residues. CDR1 SGHRS and CDR2 YFSETQ come from the germline V gene. In nucleotides, the CDR3 is TGCGCCAGCAGCTTGCGGGAGGGCAGTCTCGAGCAGTACTTC. It encodes CASSLREGSLEQYF. The variable domain in full, completed from reference TRBV5-1 and TRBJ2-7, reads KAGVTQTPRYLIKTRGQQVTLSCSPISGHRSVSWYQQTPGQGLQFLFEYFSETQRNKGNFPGRFSGRQFSNSRSEMNVSTLELGDSALYLCASSLREGSLEQYFGPGTRLTVT.

Remarks on this clone: Other DNA sequences in the same sample also yield this CDR3. This chain connects TRBV27 to TRBJ2-7; D is unresolved. The ends were cut back, 6 bases at V and 2 bases at J, with 8 bases in the middle. This CDR3 region has 12 residues. Germline V gives CDR1 MNHEY, CDR2 SMNVEV (reference sequence). The CDR3 DNA reads as TGTGCCAGCAGCCGTGGACCCTACGAGCAGTACTTC. Translating it yields CASSRGPYEQYF.

This clone came up once. The chain combines TRBV21-1 with TRBJ2-7; the table assigns TRBD2, which was not confirmed against the DNA. TRBV21-1 is a pseudogene locus. CDR3 length: 13 amino acids. The chain's CDR3 is CASLQRANYEQYF. The DNA for the CDR3 is TGTGCCAGCCTCCAGCGGGCCAACTACGAGCAGTACTTC.

The genes are TRBV29-1 and TRBJ2-7, with TRBD2 identical over 15 bases. In germline, CDR1 is SQVTM, CDR2 ANQGSEA. This CDR3 contains 16 residues. The ends lost 1 base at V and 3 bases at J; junction bases unmatched: 4. The CDR3 here is CSVEGTSGRARYEQYF. CDR3 in DNA: TGCAGCGTTGAAGGGACTAGCGGGAGGGCTCGCTACGAGCAGTACTTC.

The chain links TRBV28 to TRBJ1-4; tentatively, D is TRBD1 (6 bases). Trimming pared 5 bases from V and 0 bases from J, leaving 10 bases between. This CDR3 spans 15 amino acids. The V gene's germline CDR1 is MDHEN and CDR2 SYDVKM. As DNA, the CDR3 is TGTGCCAGCAGTGTTAGACAGGCAACTAATGAAAAACTGTTTTTT. It translates to CASSVRQATNEKLFF.

V is TRBV5-6 and J is TRBJ2-7; 9 positions match TRBD1. Trimming took 4 bases from V and 6 from J; bases not matched to a gene: 11. From germline, CDR1 is SGHDT and CDR2 YYEEEE. CDR3 size: 15 residues. The CDR3: CASSNRDREFLEQYF. CDR3 in DNA: TGTGCCAGCAGCAATAGGGACAGGGAATTCCTCGAGCAGTACTTC.

The genes are TRBV15 and TRBJ2-1; D is unresolved. This CDR3 contains 13 residues. V was shortened by 0 bases and J by 6 bases, with 6 bases between the two germline ends. Looked up from germline, CDR1 is LNHNV and CDR2 is YYDKDF (reference sequence). CDR3 residues: CATSRDIINEQFF. The CDR3 nucleotides are TGTGCCACCAGCAGAGATATCATCAATGAGCAGTTCTTC.

The chain employs TRBV5-1 and TRBJ1-5, with 7 nucleotides matching TRBD1. V dropped 0 bases and J dropped 0; count of bases not matched to a gene: 6. The CDR3 is 17 amino acids. CDR1 SGHRS and CDR2 YFSETQ come from the germline V gene. The CDR3 region has the DNA TGCGCCAGCAGCTTGGACAGGGGCGAGATTAGCAATCAGCCCCAGCATTTT. This translates into CASSLDRGEISNQPQHF.

The chain employs TRBV4-1 and TRBJ2-2; the match to TRBD1 covers 10 bases. Germline V gives CDR1 MGHRA, CDR2 YSYEKL. The J segment lost 1 base and the V segment lost 1 base, leaving 12 bases of the junction unmatched. The length of the CDR3 is 20 residues. The CDR3 nucleotides are TGCGCCAGCAGCCAAGCGGGAAGTAGACAGGGGGCGCGGAACACCGGGGAGCTGTTTTTT. Translation gives CASSQAGSRQGARNTGELFF.

This clone was observed a single time. Distinct nucleotide sequences in the sample also encode this CDR3. Here the CDR3 reads CASSQSNYGYTF. CDR3 coding DNA: TGCGCCAGCAGCCAGAGTAACTATGGCTACACCTTC. The rearrangement links TRBV4-1 to TRBJ1-2; D remains ambiguous. This CDR3 region has 12 residues. Germline loops: CDR1 MGHRA, CDR2 YSYEKL. Trimming shortened V by 3 bases and J by 1 base, and 3 bases separated the two germline ends.

The chain couples TRBV7-9 to TRBJ1-1; possibly TRBD1 for D (6 bases). Germline loops: CDR1 SEHNR, CDR2 FQNEAQ (reference sequence). CDR3 length: 12 residues. V was clipped by 5 bases and J by 4 bases, with 8 bases between them. The CDR3 is CASSPGATEAFF. In DNA form, the CDR3 reads TGTGCCAGCAGCCCAGGGGCCACTGAAGCTTTCTTT.

V and J are TRBV6-1 and TRBJ2-3; D not certain. Germline V gene lookup returns CDR1 MNHNS and CDR2 SASEGT. The CDR3 runs to 12 residues. V shed 6 bases and J shed 6 bases, with 10 bases lying between them. The chain's CDR3 is CASRSPGDTQYF. The CDR3 DNA reads TGTGCCAGCAGGTCACCCGGGGATACGCAGTATTTT.

The CDR3 region has the DNA TGTGCCAGCAGCCAGGGGGGAACAGGGACGTACGAGCAGTACTTC. Protein product: CASSQGGTGTYEQYF. V and J are TRBV9 and TRBJ2-7, with a possible D match to TRBD1 (7 bases). This CDR3 contains 15 residues. Germline V CDR1 and CDR2: SGDLS, YYNGEE. Trimming removed 4 bases at V and 4 bases at J, with 18 bases between.

The V call is TRBV15, the J call TRBJ2-7; D perhaps matches TRBD2 (6 bases). CDR1 and CDR2 from the germline V gene are LNHNV and YYDKDF (reference sequence). This CDR3 is 15 amino acids long. Trimming took off 5 bases at V and 2 bases at J, with 16 bases between the two ends. For the CDR3, the DNA is TGTGCCACCAGCGGGGATATAGCGGTCGCCTACGAGCAGTACTTC. This encodes CATSGDIAVAYEQYF. Variable domain in full (rest from reference TRBV15 and TRBJ2-7): DAMVIQNPRYQVTQFGKPVTLSCSQTLNHNVMYWYQQKSSQAPKLLFHYYDKDFNNEADTPDNFQSRRPNTSFCFLDIRSPGLGDTAMYLCATSGDIAVAYEQYFGPGTRLTVT.

The genes are TRBV10-3 and TRBJ2-3, with D possibly matching TRBD2 (6 bases). CDR3 size: 16 residues. The germline gives CDR1 ENHRY, CDR2 SYGVKD. V lost 4 bases, J lost 1 base, and 15 bases lay in between. CDR3 residues: CAISGPSGVGTDTQYF. The CDR3 DNA follows: TGTGCCATCAGTGGCCCCTCGGGAGTGGGCACAGATACGCAGTATTTT.

The CDR3 spells CASSLGDRVSYEQYF. CDR3 nucleotide sequence: TGTGCCAGCAGCTTGGGGGACAGGGTCTCCTACGAGCAGTACTTC. The chain combines TRBV5-6 with TRBJ2-7; 9 nucleotides align to TRBD1. CDR1 SGHDT and CDR2 YYEEEE come from the germline V gene. The CDR3 has 15 amino acids. V trimming: 0 bases; J trimming: 0 bases; junction bases outside the gene matches: 1.

The rearrangement links TRBV7-8 to TRBJ2-1; 9 nucleotides line up with TRBD2. J lost 0 bases, V lost 5 bases, and 11 bases had no gene match. Germline V gives CDR1 SGHVS, CDR2 FQNEAQ. The CDR3 consists of 18 residues. The CDR3 sequence: CASSGLAFRGGSYNEQFF. The CDR3 DNA follows: TGTGCCAGCAGCGGACTAGCGTTCCGAGGGGGCTCCTACAATGAGCAGTTCTTC.

This clone was seen only once. The same CDR3 can be traced to other DNA sequences in this sample. The DNA for the CDR3 is TGTGCCAGCAGTTACCGGGACAGGGGAGTATACGAGCAGTACTTC. This gives the protein CASSYRDRGVYEQYF. The rearrangement links TRBV6-5 to TRBJ2-7, with TRBD1 matching 10 bases. The CDR3 extends over 15 amino acids. Losses at the gene ends were 2 bases for V and 4 bases for J; bases not matched to a gene: 5. From germline, CDR1 is MNHEY and CDR2 SVGAGI.

This chain connects TRBV5-1 to TRBJ2-1, with 11 positions matching TRBD2. The J segment lost 3 bases and the V segment lost 7 bases, leaving 3 bases of the junction unmatched. The CDR3 is made up of 14 amino acids. Germline CDR1 SGHRS, CDR2 YFSETQ. The CDR3 loop is CASRLAGNYNEQFF. The CDR3 coding sequence is TGCGCCAGCCGACTAGCGGGAAACTACAATGAGCAGTTCTTC.

The genes are TRBV19 and TRBJ2-5; D is possibly TRBD2 (5 bases). The CDR3 length is 14 residues. Germline CDR1 reads LNHDA; CDR2 reads SQIVND (reference sequence). The germline V and J ends were trimmed by 2 bases and 4 bases, with 11 bases remaining between them. The CDR3: CASSITREGETQYF. The DNA for the CDR3 is TGTGCCAGTAGTATAACCCGGGAAGGAGAGACCCAGTACTTC.

This chain links TRBV29-1 with TRBJ2-7, with 8 bases matching TRBD1. Germline CDR1 and CDR2: SQVTM and ANQGSEA. CDR3 size: 13 residues. V trimming: 6 bases; J trimming: 3 bases; junction bases outside the gene matches: 7. CDR3 coding DNA: TGCAGCGTCAATTCCGGGACAGGCTACGAGCAGTACTTC. Its translation: CSVNSGTGYEQYF.

J is TRBJ2-2 and V is TRBV5-1, with D perhaps TRBD1 (6 bases). The CDR3 totals 16 residues. The germline gives CDR1 SGHRS, CDR2 YFSETQ. V shed 4 bases and J shed 5 bases, with 18 bases lying between them. CDR3 amino acids: CASSITGTGGTGELFF. The CDR3 DNA sequence: TGCGCCAGCAGCATAACAGGGACCGGTGGGACCGGGGAGCTGTTTTTT.

For this clone: Different DNA sequences within this sample yield the same CDR3. The rearrangement links TRBV9 to TRBJ2-3; tentatively, D is TRBD2 (6 bases). CDR3 size: 14 residues. Germline CDR1 SGDLS, CDR2 YYNGEE. The V end lost 0 bases, the J end lost 4 bases, and 9 bases lay between the germline ends. The CDR3 DNA is TGTGCCAGCAGCGTAGTCGGAGGGCCAGATACGCAGTATTTT. Its protein is CASSVVGGPDTQYF.

This clone was seen just once. The rearrangement uses TRBV5-1 and TRBJ2-3; 9 bases are a match to TRBD2. This CDR3 has 16 residues. J gave up 4 bases and V 2 bases, and 8 bases lay outside the gene matches. Germline V CDR1 and CDR2: SGHRS, YFSETQ. CDR3 region: CASSFAGGPSADTQYF. In DNA, the CDR3 is TGCGCCAGCAGCTTTGCGGGAGGGCCCTCGGCAGATACGCAGTATTTT. Using reference TRBV5-1 and TRBJ2-3 for the parts outside the CDR3, the full variable domain is KAGVTQTPRYLIKTRGQQVTLSCSPISGHRSVSWYQQTPGQGLQFLFEYFSETQRNKGNFPGRFSGRQFSNSRSEMNVSTLELGDSALYLCASSFAGGPSADTQYFGPGTRLTVL.

CDR3 amino acids: CASVSRGAGANVLTF. In DNA form, the CDR3 reads TGCGCCAGCGTCTCGAGGGGGGCTGGGGCCAACGTCCTGACTTTC. The chain links TRBV5-1 to TRBJ2-6; either TRBD1 or TRBD2 may supply D (6 bases each). Germline V CDR1 and CDR2: SGHRS, YFSETQ. This CDR3 is built from 15 residues. The V end was cut by 7 bases, the J end by 2 bases, with 13 bases between. Complete variable domain (other parts from reference TRBV5-1 and TRBJ2-6): KAGVTQTPRYLIKTRGQQVTLSCSPISGHRSVSWYQQTPGQGLQFLFEYFSETQRNKGNFPGRFSGRQFSNSRSEMNVSTLELGDSALYLCASVSRGAGANVLTFGAGSRLTVL.

The chain uses TRBV28 and TRBJ1-1, with 8 bases matching TRBD1. V shed 6 bases, J shed 5 bases, and the junction held 14 bases outside the gene matches. Germline assignment: CDR1 MDHEN and CDR2 SYDVKM. The CDR3 runs 16 residues. In DNA form, the CDR3 reads TGTGCCAGCAGGCGAACCTTCACAGGGGGAATTACTGAAGCTTTCTTT. The encoded protein is CASRRTFTGGITEAFF.